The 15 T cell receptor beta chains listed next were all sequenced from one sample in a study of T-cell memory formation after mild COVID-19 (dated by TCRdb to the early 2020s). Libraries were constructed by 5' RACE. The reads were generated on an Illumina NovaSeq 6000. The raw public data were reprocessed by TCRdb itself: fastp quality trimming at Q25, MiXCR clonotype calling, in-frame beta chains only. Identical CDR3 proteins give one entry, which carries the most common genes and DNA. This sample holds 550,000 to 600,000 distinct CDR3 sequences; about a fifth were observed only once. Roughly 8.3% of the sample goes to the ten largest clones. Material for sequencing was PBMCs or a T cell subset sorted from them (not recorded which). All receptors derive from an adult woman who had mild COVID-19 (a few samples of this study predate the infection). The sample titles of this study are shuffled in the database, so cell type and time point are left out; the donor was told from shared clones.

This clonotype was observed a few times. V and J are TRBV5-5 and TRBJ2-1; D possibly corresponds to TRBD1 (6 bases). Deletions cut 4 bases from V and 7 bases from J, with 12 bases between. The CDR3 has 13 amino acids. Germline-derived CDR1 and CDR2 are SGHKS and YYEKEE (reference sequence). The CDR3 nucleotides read TGTGCCAGCAGCCGAGCCAGGGGTAATGAGCAGTTCTTC. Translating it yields CASSRARGNEQFF.

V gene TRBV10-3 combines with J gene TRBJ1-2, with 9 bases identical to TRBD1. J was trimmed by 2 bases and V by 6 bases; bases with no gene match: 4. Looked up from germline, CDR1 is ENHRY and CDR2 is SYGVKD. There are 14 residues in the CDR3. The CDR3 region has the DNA TGTGCCATCAGGGGGACAGGGTCCAACTATGGCTACACCTTC. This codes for CAIRGTGSNYGYTF.

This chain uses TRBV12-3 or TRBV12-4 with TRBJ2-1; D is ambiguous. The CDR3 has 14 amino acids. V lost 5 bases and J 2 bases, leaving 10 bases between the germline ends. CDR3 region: CASSPSRAYNEQFF. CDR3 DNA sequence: TGTGCCAGCAGTCCCAGCAGAGCCTACAATGAGCAGTTCTTC.

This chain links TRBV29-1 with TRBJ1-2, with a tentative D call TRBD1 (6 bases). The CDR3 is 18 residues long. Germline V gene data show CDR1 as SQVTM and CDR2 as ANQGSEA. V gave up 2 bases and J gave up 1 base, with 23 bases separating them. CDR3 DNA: TGCAGCGTTGAAAATTGGGAAGGACAGTCAAATCTTAACTATGGCTACACCTTC. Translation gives CSVENWEGQSNLNYGYTF.

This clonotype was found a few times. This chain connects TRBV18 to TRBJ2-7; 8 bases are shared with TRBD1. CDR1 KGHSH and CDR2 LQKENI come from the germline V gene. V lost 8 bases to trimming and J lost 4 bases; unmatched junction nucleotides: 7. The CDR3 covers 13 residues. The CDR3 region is CASAPGTGYEQYF. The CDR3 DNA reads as TGTGCCAGCGCCCCCGGGACAGGATACGAGCAGTACTTC.

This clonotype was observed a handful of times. The CDR3, as DNA: TGTGCCAGCAGCACAGGACTCGGGGATACCGGGGAGCTGTTTTTT. It yields the protein CASSTGLGDTGELFF. The V and J genes are TRBV7-3 and TRBJ2-2; D assignment may be TRBD1 or TRBD2 (5 bases each). The CDR3 is made up of 15 amino acids. V lost 5 bases and J 5 bases, leaving 15 bases between the germline ends. CDR1 and CDR2 (germline): SGHTA, FQGTGA.

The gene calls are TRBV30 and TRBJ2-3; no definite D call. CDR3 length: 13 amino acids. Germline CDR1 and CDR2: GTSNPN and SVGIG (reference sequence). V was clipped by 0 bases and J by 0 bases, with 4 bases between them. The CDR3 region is CAWSVYSTDTQYF. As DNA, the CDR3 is TGTGCCTGGAGTGTATATAGCACAGATACGCAGTATTTT. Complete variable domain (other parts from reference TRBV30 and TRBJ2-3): SQTIHQWPATLVQPVGSPLSLECTVEGTSNPNLYWYRQAAGRGLQLLFYSVGIGQISSEVPQNLSASRPQDRQFILSSKKLLLSDSGFYLCAWSVYSTDTQYFGPGTRLTVL.

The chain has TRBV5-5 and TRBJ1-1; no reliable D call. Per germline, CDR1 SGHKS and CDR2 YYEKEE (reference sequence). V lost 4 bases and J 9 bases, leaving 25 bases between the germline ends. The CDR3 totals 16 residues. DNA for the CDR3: TGTGCCAGCAGCCTCATCGGCCCGCCGGACCTAACAAAAGCTTTCTTT. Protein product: CASSLIGPPDLTKAFF. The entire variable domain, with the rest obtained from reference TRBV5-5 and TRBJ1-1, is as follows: DAGVTQSPTHLIKTRGQQVTLRCSPISGHKSVSWYQQVLGQGPQFIFQYYEKEERGRGNFPDRFSARQFPNYSSELNVNALLLGDSALYLCASSLIGPPDLTKAFFGQGTRLTVV.

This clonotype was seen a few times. The CDR3 coding sequence is TGTGCCAGCAGCCCACTTGGGGCAGGGGGGAGCTACGAGCAGTACTTC. Translation: CASSPLGAGGSYEQYF. The chain is built from TRBV12-3 or TRBV12-4 and TRBJ2-7; tentative D call: TRBD1 (7 bases). The V end lost 6 bases, the J end lost 3 bases, and 21 bases lay between the germline ends. The CDR3 has 16 amino acids.

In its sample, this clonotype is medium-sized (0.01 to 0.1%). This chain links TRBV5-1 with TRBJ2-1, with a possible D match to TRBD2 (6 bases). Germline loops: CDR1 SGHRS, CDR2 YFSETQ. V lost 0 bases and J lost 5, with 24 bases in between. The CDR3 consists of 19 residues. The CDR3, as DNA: TGCGCCAGCAGCTTGGCTACGGACTACCCTCTTTCGGGGGACAATGAGCAGTTCTTC. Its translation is CASSLATDYPLSGDNEQFF.

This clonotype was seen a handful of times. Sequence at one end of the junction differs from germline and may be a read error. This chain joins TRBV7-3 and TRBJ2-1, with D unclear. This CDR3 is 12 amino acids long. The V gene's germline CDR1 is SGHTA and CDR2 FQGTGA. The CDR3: CASSYLYSEQFF. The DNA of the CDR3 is TGTGCCAGCAGCTATCTTTACAGTGAGCAGTTCTTC.

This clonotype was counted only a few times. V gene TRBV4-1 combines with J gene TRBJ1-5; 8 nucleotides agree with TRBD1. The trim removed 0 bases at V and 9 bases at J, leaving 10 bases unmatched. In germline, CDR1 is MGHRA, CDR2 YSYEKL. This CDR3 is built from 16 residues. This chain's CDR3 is CASSQDAGQVGSPQHF. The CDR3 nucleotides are TGCGCCAGCAGCCAAGACGCGGGACAGGTGGGCTCGCCCCAGCATTTT.

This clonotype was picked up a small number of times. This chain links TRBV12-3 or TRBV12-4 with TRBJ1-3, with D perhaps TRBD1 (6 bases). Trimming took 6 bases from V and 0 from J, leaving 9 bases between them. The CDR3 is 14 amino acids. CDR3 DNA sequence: TGTGCCAGCAGGGACAGCCACTCTGGAAACACCATATATTTT. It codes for CASRDSHSGNTIYF.

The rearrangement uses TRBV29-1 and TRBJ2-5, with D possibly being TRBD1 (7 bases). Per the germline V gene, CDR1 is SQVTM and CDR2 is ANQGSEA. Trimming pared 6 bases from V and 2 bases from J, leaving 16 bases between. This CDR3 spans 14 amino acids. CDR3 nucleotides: TGCAGCGTCAGGGGGGCGACACCTCAAGAGACCCAGTACTTC. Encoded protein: CSVRGATPQETQYF.

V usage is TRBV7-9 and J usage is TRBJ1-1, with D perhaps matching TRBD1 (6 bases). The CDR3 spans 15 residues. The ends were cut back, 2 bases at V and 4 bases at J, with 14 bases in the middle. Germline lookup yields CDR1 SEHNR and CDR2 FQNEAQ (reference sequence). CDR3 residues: CASSLKVGAVTEAFF. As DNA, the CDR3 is TGTGCCAGCAGCTTAAAGGTGGGGGCGGTCACTGAAGCTTTCTTT.